This T cell receptor beta chain appears in the sequencing data of a study of blood T cell repertoires in COVID-19. CDR3 size: 14 residues. Per the germline V gene, CDR1 is SGHAT and CDR2 is FQNNGV. V was clipped by 0 bases and J by 7 bases, with 12 bases between them. Profiling relied on immunoSEQ multiplex PCR, and the TCRdb table lists in-frame clones only, not all of them. The sample comprises a few hundred thousand clones, around nine tenths of which are singletons, and around 3.1% rests with the top ten. This chain uses TRBV11-2 with TRBJ1-2; weak D call: TRBD1 (6 bases). The receptor was isolated from a woman between 40 and 55 years old who had been exposed to COVID-19. Sequenced sample: PBMCs or T cells enriched from blood (not recorded which). The CDR3 reads CASSLEGGAGGYTF. CDR3 sequence (DNA): TGTGCCAGCAGCTTAGAGGGGGGGGCTGGTGGCTACACCTTC.